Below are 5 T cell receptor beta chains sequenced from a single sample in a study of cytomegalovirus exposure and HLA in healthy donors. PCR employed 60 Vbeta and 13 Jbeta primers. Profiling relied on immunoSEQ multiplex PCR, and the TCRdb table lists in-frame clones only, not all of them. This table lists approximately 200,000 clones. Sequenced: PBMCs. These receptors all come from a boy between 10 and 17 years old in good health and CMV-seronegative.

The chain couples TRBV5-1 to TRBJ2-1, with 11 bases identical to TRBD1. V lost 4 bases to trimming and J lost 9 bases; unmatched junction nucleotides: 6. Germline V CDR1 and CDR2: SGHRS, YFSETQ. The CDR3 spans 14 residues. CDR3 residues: CASSPGQGAGEQFF. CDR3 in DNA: TGCGCCAGCAGCCCAGGACAGGGGGCAGGTGAGCAGTTCTTC.

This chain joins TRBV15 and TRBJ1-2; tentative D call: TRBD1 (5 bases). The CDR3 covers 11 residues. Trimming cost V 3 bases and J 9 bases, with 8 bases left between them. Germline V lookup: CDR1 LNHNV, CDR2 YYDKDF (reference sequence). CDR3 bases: TGTGCCACCAGCAGGGAGGGGAGCTACACCTTC. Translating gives CATSREGSYTF.

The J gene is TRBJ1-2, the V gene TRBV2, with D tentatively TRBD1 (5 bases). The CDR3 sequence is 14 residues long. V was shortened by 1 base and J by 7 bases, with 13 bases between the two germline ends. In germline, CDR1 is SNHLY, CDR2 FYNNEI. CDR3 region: CASSEVARVSGYTF. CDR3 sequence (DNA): TGTGCCAGCAGTGAAGTGGCCAGGGTGAGTGGCTACACCTTC.

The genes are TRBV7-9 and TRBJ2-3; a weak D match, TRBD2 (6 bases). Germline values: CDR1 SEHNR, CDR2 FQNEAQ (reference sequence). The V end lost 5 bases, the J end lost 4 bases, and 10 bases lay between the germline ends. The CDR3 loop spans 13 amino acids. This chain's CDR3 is CASSLRGSDTQYF. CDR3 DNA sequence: TGTGCCAGCAGCCTGCGGGGTTCAGATACGCAGTATTTT.

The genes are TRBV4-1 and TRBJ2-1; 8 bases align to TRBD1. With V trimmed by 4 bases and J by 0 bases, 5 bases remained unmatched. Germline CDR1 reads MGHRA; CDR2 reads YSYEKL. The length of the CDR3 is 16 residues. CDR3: CASSLPDRASYNEQFF. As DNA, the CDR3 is TGCGCCAGCAGCCTTCCGGACAGGGCCTCCTACAATGAGCAGTTCTTC.